This is a list of T cell receptor beta chains from one sample in a study of blood T cells in healthy people across ages. TCRdb processed the 5' RACE reads anew with MiXCR; each CDR3 protein has one entry. The sample gives about 1.4 million distinct CDR3 sequences, around 59% of which show up once; 5.5% to 8% is in the top ten. Material: blood. The receptors were sampled from a man aged 18-30 years in good health. Both conserved end residues are part of each CDR3.

v_call	j_call	cdr3_aa
TRBV29-1	TRBJ1-2	CSIGGIYGYTF
TRBV7-8	TRBJ2-3	CASILVVPTDTQYF
TRBV4-1	TRBJ1-2	CASKGQRGDYGYTF
TRBV25-1	TRBJ1-1	CASIQGPLNTEAFF
TRBV7-9	TRBJ1-2	CASSSPTGGNGYTF
TRBV5-1	TRBJ2-1	CASRGQRYNEQFF
TRBV5-1	TRBJ1-5	CASSPDPQGRSNNQPQHF
TRBV20-1	TRBJ2-2	CSARDLGNTGELFF
TRBV7-2	TRBJ2-3	CASSSTRTGRDTQYF
TRBV7-8	TRBJ2-5	CASSLDVSTGQQETQYF
TRBV20-1	TRBJ2-7	CSAAPGPAGAFSHEQYF
TRBV7-9	TRBJ2-1	CASSQPSGTGNEQFF
TRBV10-3	TRBJ2-2	CAISGLIGGPGELFF
TRBV2	TRBJ2-1	CASSGGQFNRYNEQFF
TRBV2	TRBJ2-5	CASSTRAGASETQYF
TRBV20-1	TRBJ2-7	CSVNPRDRTYEQYF
TRBV6-4	TRBJ2-1	CASSDATSGSNEQFF
TRBV6-2/TRBV6-3	TRBJ1-6	CASSVRQGASSYNSPLHF
TRBV20-1	TRBJ2-7	CSVGAEQYF
TRBV27	TRBJ1-2	CASSSVVGEQGNYGYTF
TRBV5-1	TRBJ1-2	CASSLKDRVQIRYGYTF
TRBV7-6	TRBJ1-1	CASRQGSNTEAFF
TRBV29-1	TRBJ2-4	CSVEDLLENIQYF
TRBV11-2	TRBJ1-1	CASSPGLFTEAFF
TRBV7-6	TRBJ2-7	CASSRGLAGEDHEQYF
TRBV7-2	TRBJ1-6	CASSSRPASNSPLHF
TRBV4-2	TRBJ1-2	CASSQEETEFYGYTF
TRBV11-2	TRBJ1-6	CASSLVQGGNSPLHF
TRBV6-5	TRBJ2-5	CASSSPGTGLETQYF
TRBV20-1	TRBJ2-5	CSARDRRGRETQYF
TRBV20-1	TRBJ2-3	CSATPGAGGTDTQYF
TRBV7-8	TRBJ2-4	CASSFLQRERRSLAKNIQYF
TRBV12-3/TRBV12-4	TRBJ2-6	CASSLALQPSGANVLTF
TRBV20-1	TRBJ2-7	CSARGRLAGLYEQYF
TRBV12-3/TRBV12-4	TRBJ1-2	CASRSNGGQGYGYTF
TRBV18	-	CASSRWGDRGPYEQYF
TRBV4-1	TRBJ1-3	CASSHRDTTANTIYF